The present entry profiles one T cell receptor beta chain with its context. This specimen belongs to a study of blood T cell repertoires in COVID-19. Measured with immunoSEQ multiplex PCR; TCRdb has only the in-frame clones, and not every one. The sample includes 270,000 or so clones, approximately 87% of them seen just once. Trimming shortened V by 0 bases and J by 4 bases, and 7 bases separated the two germline ends. The CDR3 is 14 amino acids. Per germline, CDR1 LNHNV and CDR2 YYDKDF (reference sequence). The source material was peripheral blood. The V and J genes are TRBV15 and TRBJ1-3; D gene ambiguous. The sequence came from a woman aged 25 to 45 with COVID-19, enrolled during active disease. CDR3 residues: CATSRDPRGNTIYF. The CDR3 DNA reads as TGTGCCACCAGCAGAGATCCGAGGGGAAACACCATATATTTT.